These T cell receptor beta chains were read from a single sample in a study of identical twins. TCRdb ran MiXCR on the 5' RACE reads and lists one entry per CDR3 protein. The data show some 730,000 distinct CDR3 sequences, with around a sixth seen just once and about an eighth held by the top ten. These data are also associated with another study on T cells expressing NK-cell markers.

The specimen was PBMCs. These TCRs come from a woman aged 18-30 years in good health. The CDR3 runs from the conserved cysteine through the conserved F or W. D genes are given only for firm matches. The size entry is marked missing in some rows and otherwise reads once, few, many or a size class.

13	TRBD1	TRBJ1-2	many	TRBV12-3/TRBV12-4	CASSLQGGYGYTF	TGTGCCAGCAGTCTACAGGGGGGGTATGGCTACACCTTC
16	TRBD1	TRBJ2-1	few	TRBV24-1	CATSDRDRGSYNEQFF	TGTGCCACCAGTGATCGCGACAGGGGGTCCTACAATGAGCAGTTCTTC
13	-	TRBJ1-1	few	TRBV4-3	CASSLSKDTEAFF	TGCGCCAGCAGCCTATCTAAGGACACTGAAGCTTTCTTT
15	TRBD1	TRBJ1-2	-	TRBV27	CASRGEGATNYGYTF	TGTGCCAGCAGAGGCGAGGGGGCCACTAACTATGGCTACACCTTC
15	TRBD2	TRBJ2-1	-	TRBV20-1	CSARESGRATNEQFF	TGCAGTGCTCGCGAGAGCGGGAGGGCCACCAATGAGCAGTTCTTC
15	-	TRBJ2-2	few	TRBV5-1	CASSLQDTNTGELFF	TGCGCCAGCAGCTTACAGGACACCAACACCGGGGAGCTGTTTTTT
16	-	TRBJ1-5	-	TRBV19	CASSMLSDRPVWPQHF	TGTGCCAGTAGTATGTTGTCGGACCGGCCGGTGTGGCCCCAGCATTTT
17	TRBD2	TRBJ2-6	few	TRBV7-9	CASSLQRGVDGANVLTF	TGTGCCAGCAGCCTGCAGCGGGGTGTGGATGGGGCCAACGTCCTGACTTTC
16	-	TRBJ2-1	-	TRBV10-3	CAISDPARSSYNEQFF	TGTGCCATCAGTGATCCCGCACGGAGCTCCTACAATGAGCAGTTCTTC
13	-	TRBJ1-3	many	TRBV15	CATSTGNGNTIYF	TGTGCCACCAGTACCGGCAATGGAAACACCATATATTTT
14	-	TRBJ2-5	few	TRBV7-9	CASSSLSMGETQYF	TGTGCCAGCAGCTCCCTTAGTATGGGAGAGACCCAGTACTTC
14	-	TRBJ2-1	many	TRBV7-2	CASSSRGSYNEQFF	TGTGCCAGCAGTTCCAGGGGCTCCTACAATGAGCAGTTCTTC
16	-	TRBJ2-3	few	TRBV7-2	CASSLAAGGSTDTQYF	TGTGCCAGCAGCTTAGCCGCAGGAGGGTCCACAGATACGCAGTATTTT
12	-	TRBJ2-5	few	TRBV20-1	CSANGGKKTQYF	TGCAGTGCTAATGGGGGCAAGAAGACGCAGTACTTC
15	TRBD1	TRBJ2-4	-	TRBV20-1	CSALHRGESKNIQYF	TGCAGTGCTCTACACAGGGGAGAGTCCAAAAACATTCAGTACTTC
10	-	TRBJ1-5	few	TRBV5-1	CASSSQPQHF	TGCGCCAGCAGCTCTCAGCCCCAGCATTTT
15	TRBD2	TRBJ2-3	few	TRBV6-5	CASSYGGRAADTQYF	TGTGCCAGCAGTTACGGCGGGAGGGCCGCAGATACGCAGTATTTT
15	-	TRBJ2-1	-	TRBV11-2	CASSLGTQPYNEQFF	TGTGCCAGCAGCTTGGGGACACAACCCTACAATGAGCAGTTCTTC
13	-	TRBJ2-5	many	TRBV20-1	CSARDSHLETQYF	TGCAGTGCTAGAGATTCCCACTTGGAGACCCAGTACTTC
13	-	TRBJ1-1	few	TRBV20-1	CSARTVENTEAFF	TGCAGTGCAAGGACGGTTGAGAACACTGAAGCTTTCTTT